The clone carrying this TCR beta chain was recorded only once. The sample is drawn from a study of blood T cell repertoires in COVID-19. Whole-study context: Acute and convalescent COVID-19 specimens originated in the United States, Italy and Spain. The cDNA or gDNA used as material had been derived from T cells, B-cell-depleted T cells, or PBMCs.

Authors' data handling: Amplifying reference gene primers gave estimates of nucleated cell counts. TCRdb keeps only in-frame clones here, not all; method: immunoSEQ multiplex PCR. V, J and clone size are taken as reported in that table, and D and trimming were inferred from the DNA itself. The sample records a few hundred thousand clones, around 87% being singletons. CDR3 size: 16 residues. The ends were cut back, 5 bases at V and 2 bases at J, with 15 bases in the middle. Germline V gene lookup returns CDR1 SGHTA and CDR2 FQGTGA. Cohort placement rested on clinical history that participants reported themselves.

The sample comprised PBMCs or T cells enriched from blood (not recorded which). J is TRBJ2-2 and V is TRBV7-3; maybe TRBD2 (7 bases). The sequence was collected from a woman between 18 and 30 years old who had recovered from COVID-19. The CDR3 DNA is TGTGCCAGCAGCCCCCTGGGGGGGGCCAACACCGGGGAGCTGTTTTTT. Translation: CASSPLGGANTGELFF.